One sample yielded the 32 T cell receptor beta chains listed below, sequenced in a study of neoadjuvant nivolumab and ipilimumab in lung cancer. Profiled with immunoSEQ multiplex PCR; TCRdb holds only in-frame clones, not every one. The sample contains about 26,000 clones, approximately 78% of which appear only once. The sample was tumor tissue, taken after neoadjuvant nivolumab, alone or with ipilimumab, at or shortly before surgery. All receptors derive from an adult with non-small cell lung cancer.

The CDR3 sequence: CASSLGDVQYF. CDR3 sequence (DNA): TGTGCCAGCAGCTTAGGGGACGTACAGTACTTC. The chain carries TRBV11-2 and TRBJ2-7, with D perhaps matching TRBD1 or TRBD2 (5 bases each). V was shortened by 1 base and J by 10 bases, with 8 bases between the two germline ends. The germline V gene has CDR1 SGHAT and CDR2 FQNNGV. The CDR3 is made up of 11 amino acids. Using reference TRBV11-2 and TRBJ2-7 for the parts outside the CDR3, the full variable domain is EAGVAQSPRYKIIEKRQSVAFWCNPISGHATLYWYQQILGQGPKLLIQFQNNGVVDDSQLPKDRFSAERLKGVDSTLKIQPAKLEDSAVYLCASSLGDVQYFGPGTRLTVT.

The V call is TRBV5-5, the J call TRBJ2-7; TRBD1 matches at 7 bases. Trimming at V came to 0 bases and at J to 3 bases, leaving 12 bases not matched to a gene. CDR3 length equals 17 residues. CDR1 and CDR2 from the germline V gene are SGHKS and YYEKEE (reference sequence). Here the CDR3 DNA reads TGTGCCAGCAGCTTGGGGAACTTGGGGACAGCCCTCTACGAGCAGTACTTC. It yields the protein CASSLGNLGTALYEQYF.

The chain uses TRBV6-1 and TRBJ2-1; D is undetermined. The germline gives CDR1 MNHNS, CDR2 SASEGT. V was trimmed by 5 bases and J by 9 bases, leaving 17 bases between them. The CDR3 runs to 14 residues. CDR3 DNA sequence: TGTGCCAGCAGTAGAGTAGAGGCTAGTAGTGAGCAGTTCTTC. As protein: CASSRVEASSEQFF.

The chain recombines TRBV10-1 with TRBJ2-1; D may be TRBD2 (6 bases). Between the trimmed V and J ends, which lost 0 bases and 3 bases, there was a span of 9 bases. CDR1 is WNHNN, CDR2 SYGVQD, per germline (reference sequence). The CDR3 spans 15 residues. CDR3 in amino acids: CASSESSGSYNEQFF. The CDR3, as DNA: TGCGCCAGCAGTGAGTCTAGCGGAAGCTACAATGAGCAGTTCTTC.

This chain links TRBV29-1 with TRBJ2-7, with a possible D match to TRBD2 (6 bases). The CDR3 contains 11 residues. V was trimmed by 7 bases and J by 6 bases, leaving 13 bases between them. The germline V gene has CDR1 SQVTM and CDR2 ANQGSEA. This CDR3 reads CSAGLYPEQYF. CDR3 sequence (DNA): TGCAGCGCGGGACTTTACCCCGAGCAGTACTTC.

The rearrangement joins TRBV5-1 to TRBJ2-7; the match to TRBD2 covers 9 bases. The V gene end was trimmed by 1 base and the J gene end by 1 base; junction bases not matched to a gene: 9. Germline CDR1 is SGHRS and CDR2 is YFSETQ. The CDR3 covers 17 residues. The CDR3 nucleotides are TGCGCCAGCAGCTTGATAGCGGGAGACAGGACATCCTACGAGCAGTACTTC. Its translation: CASSLIAGDRTSYEQYF.

The V call is TRBV19, the J call TRBJ2-1, with D perhaps TRBD1 (6 bases). Germline-derived CDR1 and CDR2 are LNHDA and SQIVND (reference sequence). V dropped 0 bases and J dropped 12 bases, with 15 bases sitting between them. This CDR3 comprises 14 residues. The CDR3 sequence is CASSIDAQGRRQFF. The CDR3 DNA sequence: TGTGCCAGTAGTATAGATGCTCAGGGGCGGAGGCAGTTCTTC.

V is TRBV6-5 and J is TRBJ1-2; D is undetermined. With 8 bases removed from V and 8 bases from J, the gap between germline ends came to 15 bases. Germline V lookup: CDR1 MNHEY, CDR2 SVGAGI. The CDR3 contains 12 residues. The CDR3 protein is CASEGGGMGYTF. Here the CDR3 DNA reads TGTGCCAGCGAGGGAGGCGGTATGGGCTACACCTTC.

This clone is medium-sized in the sample. The chain is built from TRBV7-8 and TRBJ2-4; 8 bases agree with TRBD1. The ends lost 5 bases at V and 4 bases at J; junction bases unmatched: 10. CDR3 length: 16 amino acids. Germline V CDR1 and CDR2: SGHVS, FQNEAQ. Here the CDR3 DNA reads TGTGCCAGCAGCCCGGGACAGGCGTACGCAAAAAACATTCAGTACTTC. Protein: CASSPGQAYAKNIQYF. Drawing the rest from reference TRBV7-8 and TRBJ2-4, the complete variable domain is GAGVSQSPRYKVAKRGQDVALRCDPISGHVSLFWYQQALGQGPEFLTYFQNEAQLDKSGLPSDRFFAERPEGSVSTLKIQRTQQEDSAVYLCASSPGQAYAKNIQYFGAGTRLSVL.

The rearrangement links TRBV11-3 to TRBJ2-7; D not resolved. In germline, CDR1 is SGHNT, CDR2 YENEEA. CDR3 length: 13 residues. The V end lost 1 base, the J end lost 0 bases, and 4 bases lay between the germline ends. CDR3 sequence (DNA): TGTGCCAGCAGCTTAGTTCCCTCCTACGAGCAGTACTTC. Amino acids: CASSLVPSYEQYF.

This chain links TRBV30 with TRBJ1-5; the D is unclear. Germline V gene sequence: CDR1 GTSNPN, CDR2 SVGIG (reference sequence). Trimming took off 2 bases at V and 7 bases at J, with 18 bases between the two ends. CDR3 length: 15 residues. The CDR3: CAWSPKALGGQPQHF. The CDR3 DNA follows: TGTGCCTGGAGTCCCAAGGCCCTCGGAGGGCAGCCCCAGCATTTT.

The gene calls are TRBV4-2 and TRBJ1-2; maybe TRBD1 (5 bases). Per germline, CDR1 LGHNA and CDR2 YNFKEQ. V was trimmed by 1 base and J by 4 bases, leaving 13 bases between them. The CDR3 extends over 15 amino acids. CDR3 DNA: TGTGCCAGCAGCCAAGCCGGGGCCCTCATCTATGGCTACACCTTC. This codes for CASSQAGALIYGYTF.

For the CDR3, the DNA is TGTGCCAGCAGCTCCCTCTCCTACGAGCAGTACTTC. It encodes CASSSLSYEQYF. The chain employs TRBV7-2 and TRBJ2-7; D call uncertain. CDR1 is SGHTA and CDR2 is FQGNSA in the germline V gene. Trimming pared 4 bases from V and 0 bases from J, leaving 4 bases between. The CDR3 length is 12 residues.

The rearrangement uses TRBV13 and TRBJ2-7, with 8 bases fitting TRBD2. The CDR3 extends over 15 amino acids. Germline V gives CDR1 PRHDT, CDR2 FYEKMQ (reference sequence). Trimming cost V 5 bases and J 3 bases; bases outside gene matches: 9. Written as DNA, the CDR3 is TGTGCCAGCAGCCCCCCGGGTGCGGGAGGCTACGAGCAGTACTTC. Encoded protein: CASSPPGAGGYEQYF.

The chain joins TRBV5-1 to TRBJ2-1, with 7 bases that match TRBD1. The CDR3 length is 14 residues. From germline, CDR1 is SGHRS and CDR2 YFSETQ. With V trimmed by 0 bases and J by 4 bases, 1 base remained unmatched. The CDR3 reads CASSLATGYNEQFF. The CDR3 DNA reads as TGCGCCAGCAGCTTGGCGACAGGGTACAATGAGCAGTTCTTC.

In its sample, this clone was seen once. The chain is built from TRBV7-9 and TRBJ2-4; D is possibly TRBD1 (5 bases). V was cut by 5 bases and J by 0 bases, with 11 bases left in between. The CDR3 runs to 15 residues. Germline values: CDR1 SEHNR, CDR2 FQNEAQ (reference sequence). The chain's CDR3 is CASSVGVLAKNIQYF. In nucleotides, the CDR3 is TGTGCCAGCAGCGTAGGGGTGCTAGCCAAAAACATTCAGTACTTC.

The DNA for the CDR3 is TGTGCCAGCAGCTTTACTCCCGACACTGAAGCTTTCTTT. Translating gives CASSFTPDTEAFF. The chain links TRBV5-5 to TRBJ1-1, with D uncertain. CDR3 length: 13 residues. Germline-derived CDR1 and CDR2 are SGHKS and YYEKEE (reference sequence). V was cut by 2 bases and J by 3 bases, with 8 bases left in between.

The V call is TRBV7-2, the J call TRBJ2-3; possibly TRBD1 for D (5 bases). This CDR3 contains 15 residues. Trimming cost V 5 bases and J 0 bases, with 12 bases left between them. CDR1 and CDR2 (germline): SGHTA, FQGNSA. CDR3 residues: CASSPTDFSTDTQYF. In nucleotides, the CDR3 is TGTGCCAGCAGCCCGACAGATTTTAGCACAGATACGCAGTATTTT.

The V call is TRBV10-3, the J call TRBJ2-2; D uncertain. The V gene lost 2 bases and the J gene lost 6 bases, with 7 bases spanning the gap. This CDR3 is 13 amino acids long. Germline lookup yields CDR1 ENHRY and CDR2 SYGVKD. The CDR3 nucleotides read TGTGCCATCAGTGAGATGGGTGCCGGGGAGCTGTTTTTT. Translating it yields CAISEMGAGELFF.

The genes are TRBV18 and TRBJ2-7; possibly TRBD2 for D (5 bases). V lost 3 bases and J lost 3, with 18 bases in between. The CDR3 runs to 16 residues. Germline V gives CDR1 KGHSH, CDR2 LQKENI. The CDR3 protein is CASSPPNLVSGYEQYF. In DNA, the CDR3 is TGTGCCAGCTCACCTCCCAACTTGGTAAGCGGCTACGAGCAGTACTTC.

This sequence joins TRBV10-1 and TRBJ2-3; D assignment may be TRBD1 or TRBD2 (5 bases each). Trimming removed 0 bases from V and 4 bases from J, with 11 bases in between. From germline, CDR1 is WNHNN and CDR2 SYGVQD (reference sequence). CDR3 length: 15 residues. The CDR3 sequence: CASSESGPRADTQYF. The DNA for the CDR3 is TGCGCCAGCAGTGAGTCGGGACCTAGGGCAGATACGCAGTATTTT.

The chain couples TRBV30 to TRBJ1-4; 9 positions match TRBD1. V lost 0 bases to trimming and J lost 5 bases; unmatched junction nucleotides: 4. The germline V gene encodes CDR1 GTSNPN and CDR2 SVGIG (reference sequence). This CDR3 spans 15 amino acids. The DNA for the CDR3 is TGTGCCTGGAGTGTTAGGACAGGGGAAAATGAAAAACTGTTTTTT. Translation gives CAWSVRTGENEKLFF.

In its sample, this clone was seen a few times. The V and J genes are TRBV7-2 and TRBJ2-2; unclear D gene. Trimming took 1 base from V and 6 from J, leaving 9 bases between them. Germline-derived CDR1 and CDR2 are SGHTA and FQGNSA. The CDR3 extends over 14 amino acids. CDR3 coding DNA: TGTGCCAGCAGCTTAGTCCCAGATGCCGGGGAGCTGTTTTTT. It codes for CASSLVPDAGELFF.

The chain combines TRBV7-8 with TRBJ1-5; no definite D call. With 0 bases removed from V and 0 bases from J, the gap between germline ends came to 9 bases. The germline gives CDR1 SGHVS, CDR2 FQNEAQ. This CDR3 region has 16 residues. The DNA for the CDR3 is TGTGCCAGCAGCTTAGCCGAACCCTTTAGCAATCAGCCCCAGCATTTT. Residues: CASSLAEPFSNQPQHF.

The chain has TRBV7-9 and TRBJ2-6, with D perhaps matching TRBD1 (6 bases). V was shortened by 6 bases and J by 4 bases, with 10 bases between the two germline ends. In germline, CDR1 is SEHNR, CDR2 FQNEAQ (reference sequence). The CDR3 extends over 14 amino acids. CDR3 sequence (DNA): TGTGCCAGCAGTTGGACAGACGGGGCCAACGTCCTGACTTTC. Encoded protein: CASSWTDGANVLTF.

The chain employs TRBV10-2 and TRBJ2-5; D gene ambiguous. Germline values: CDR1 WSHSY, CDR2 SAAADI. V shed 2 bases and J shed 4 bases, with 8 bases lying between them. This CDR3 is 13 amino acids long. The CDR3 DNA sequence: TGCGCCAGCAGTGAGCGATCCGGAGAGACCCAGTACTTC. This encodes CASSERSGETQYF.

This chain connects TRBV27 to TRBJ2-7, with TRBD1 matching 7 bases. Germline assignment: CDR1 MNHEY and CDR2 SMNVEV (reference sequence). V trimming: 6 bases; J trimming: 5 bases; junction bases outside the gene matches: 10. The CDR3 spans 14 residues. This chain's CDR3 is CASSPRQGIHEQYF. CDR3 DNA sequence: TGTGCCAGCAGCCCTCGACAGGGTATTCACGAGCAGTACTTC.

V and J are TRBV5-4 and TRBJ2-3, with TRBD1 identical over 10 bases. The CDR3 loop spans 14 amino acids. V gave up 2 bases and J gave up 7 bases; unmatched junction bases: 4. In germline, CDR1 is SGHNT, CDR2 YYREEE (reference sequence). DNA for the CDR3: TGTGCCAGCAGCTTTGGACAGGGGGGAAATACGCAGTATTTT. The encoded protein is CASSFGQGGNTQYF.

The chain couples TRBV9 to TRBJ1-5; D call uncertain. Germline V gene data show CDR1 as SGDLS and CDR2 as YYNGEE. V was cut by 0 bases and J by 4 bases, with 8 bases left in between. The CDR3 has 14 residues. This CDR3 reads CASSVGSQNQPQHF. As DNA, the CDR3 is TGTGCCAGCAGCGTAGGATCGCAGAATCAGCCCCAGCATTTT.

The chain combines TRBV27 with TRBJ2-7, with 8 nucleotides matching TRBD1. Looked up from germline, CDR1 is MNHEY and CDR2 is SMNVEV (reference sequence). The CDR3 contains 12 residues. The V gene end was trimmed by 10 bases and the J gene end by 9 bases; junction bases not matched to a gene: 11. The CDR3 nucleotides are TGTGCCACCCTGGACAGGGTAAAAGGGCAGTACTTC. As protein: CATLDRVKGQYF.

In regard to this clone: The same CDR3 also results from other DNA sequences found in this sample. The V gene is TRBV19, the J gene TRBJ1-1, with D possibly being TRBD1 (6 bases). V lost 7 bases and J 4 bases, leaving 7 bases between the germline ends. Germline-derived CDR1 and CDR2 are LNHDA and SQIVND (reference sequence). The CDR3 is made up of 11 amino acids. CDR3 bases: TGTGCCAGTACAGGGGCCACTGAAGCTTTCTTT. This codes for CASTGATEAFF.

This clone showed up just once. V and J are TRBV15 and TRBJ2-7, with unresolved D. The CDR3 totals 15 residues. Germline V CDR1 and CDR2: LNHNV, YYDKDF (reference sequence). Deletions cut 0 bases from V and 2 bases from J, with 11 bases between. In DNA, the CDR3 is TGTGCCACCAGCAGAGATACTCAGTGGACCTACGAGCAGTACTTC. As protein: CATSRDTQWTYEQYF. Variable domain in full (rest from reference TRBV15 and TRBJ2-7): DAMVIQNPRYQVTQFGKPVTLSCSQTLNHNVMYWYQQKSSQAPKLLFHYYDKDFNNEADTPDNFQSRRPNTSFCFLDIRSPGLGDTAMYLCATSRDTQWTYEQYFGPGTRLTVT.